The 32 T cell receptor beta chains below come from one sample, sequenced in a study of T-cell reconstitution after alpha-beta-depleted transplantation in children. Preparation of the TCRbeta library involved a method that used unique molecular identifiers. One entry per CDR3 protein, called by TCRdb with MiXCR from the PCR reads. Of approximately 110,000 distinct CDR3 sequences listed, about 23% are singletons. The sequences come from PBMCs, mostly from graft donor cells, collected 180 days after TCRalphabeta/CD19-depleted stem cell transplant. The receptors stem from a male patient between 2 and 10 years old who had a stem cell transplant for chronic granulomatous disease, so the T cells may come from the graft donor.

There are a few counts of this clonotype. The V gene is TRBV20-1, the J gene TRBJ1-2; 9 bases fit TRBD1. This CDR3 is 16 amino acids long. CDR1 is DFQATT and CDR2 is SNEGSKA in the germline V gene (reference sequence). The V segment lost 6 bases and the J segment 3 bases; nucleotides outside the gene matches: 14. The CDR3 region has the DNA TGCAGTGCCCCCGGACAGGGGTCAGCGGATGACTATGGCTACACCTTC. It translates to CSAPGQGSADDYGYTF.

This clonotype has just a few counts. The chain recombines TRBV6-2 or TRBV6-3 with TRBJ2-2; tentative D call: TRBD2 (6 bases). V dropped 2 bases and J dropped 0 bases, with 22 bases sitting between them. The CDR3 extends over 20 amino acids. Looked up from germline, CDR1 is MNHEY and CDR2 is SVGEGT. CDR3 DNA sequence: TGTGCCAGCAGTTACAGGGGTATAAGGTCTAGCGCAACGAACACCGGGGAGCTGTTTTTT. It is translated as CASSYRGIRSSATNTGELFF.

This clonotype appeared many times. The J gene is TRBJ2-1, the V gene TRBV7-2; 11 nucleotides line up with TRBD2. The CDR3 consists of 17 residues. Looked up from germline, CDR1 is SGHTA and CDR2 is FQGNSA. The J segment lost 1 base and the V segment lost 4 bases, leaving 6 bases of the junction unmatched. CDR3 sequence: CASSSPTSGGSYNEQFF. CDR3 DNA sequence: TGTGCCAGCAGCTCCCCTACTAGCGGGGGTTCCTACAATGAGCAGTTCTTC.

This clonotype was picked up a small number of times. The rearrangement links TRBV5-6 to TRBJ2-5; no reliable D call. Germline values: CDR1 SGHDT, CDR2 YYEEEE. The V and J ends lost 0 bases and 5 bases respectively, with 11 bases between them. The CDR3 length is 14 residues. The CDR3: CASSLDMLLETQYF. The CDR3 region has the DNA TGTGCCAGCAGCTTGGACATGTTGTTGGAGACCCAGTACTTC.

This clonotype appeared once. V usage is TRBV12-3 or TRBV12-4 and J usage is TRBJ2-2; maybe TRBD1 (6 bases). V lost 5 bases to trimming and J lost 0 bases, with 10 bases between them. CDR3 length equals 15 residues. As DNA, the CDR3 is TGTGCCAGCAGTATTCGACAGGCGAACACCGGGGAGCTGTTTTTT. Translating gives CASSIRQANTGELFF.

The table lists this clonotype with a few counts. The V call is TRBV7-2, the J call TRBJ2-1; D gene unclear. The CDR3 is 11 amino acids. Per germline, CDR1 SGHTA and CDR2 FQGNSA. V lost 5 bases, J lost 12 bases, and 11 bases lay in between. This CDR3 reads CASSPLRRQFF. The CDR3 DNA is TGTGCCAGCAGCCCTCTGAGGCGGCAGTTCTTC. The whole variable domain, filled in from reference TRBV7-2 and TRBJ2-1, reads GAGVSQSPSNKVTEKGKDVELRCDPISGHTALYWYRQSLGQGLEFLIYFQGNSAPDKSGLPSDRFSAERTGGSVSTLTIQRTQQEDSAVYLCASSPLRRQFFGPGTRLTVL.

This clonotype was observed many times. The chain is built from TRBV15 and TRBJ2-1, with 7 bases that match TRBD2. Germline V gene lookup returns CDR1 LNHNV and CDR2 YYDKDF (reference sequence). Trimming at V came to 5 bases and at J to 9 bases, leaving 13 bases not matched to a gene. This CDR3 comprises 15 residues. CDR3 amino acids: CATSGLSGVAFEQFF. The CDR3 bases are TGTGCCACCAGCGGACTAAGCGGGGTTGCTTTTGAGCAGTTCTTC.

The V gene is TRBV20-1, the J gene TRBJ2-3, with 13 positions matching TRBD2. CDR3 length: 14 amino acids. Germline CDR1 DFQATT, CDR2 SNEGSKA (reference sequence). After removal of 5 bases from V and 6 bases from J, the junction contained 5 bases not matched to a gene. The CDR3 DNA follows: TGCAGTGCTGGACTAGCGGGAGAACGCGATACGCAGTATTTT. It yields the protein CSAGLAGERDTQYF.

CDR3 in DNA: TGCGCCAGCAGCTTGAACACTCCGGGACAGAGGCCTTACGAGCAGTACTTC. As protein: CASSLNTPGQRPYEQYF. The chain uses TRBV5-1 and TRBJ2-7, with TRBD1 matching over 7 bases. Germline V gene lookup returns CDR1 SGHRS and CDR2 YFSETQ. The trim removed 1 base at V and 4 bases at J, leaving 14 bases unmatched. This CDR3 region has 17 residues. The whole variable domain, filled in from reference TRBV5-1 and TRBJ2-7, reads KAGVTQTPRYLIKTRGQQVTLSCSPISGHRSVSWYQQTPGQGLQFLFEYFSETQRNKGNFPGRFSGRQFSNSRSEMNVSTLELGDSALYLCASSLNTPGQRPYEQYFGPGTRLTVT.

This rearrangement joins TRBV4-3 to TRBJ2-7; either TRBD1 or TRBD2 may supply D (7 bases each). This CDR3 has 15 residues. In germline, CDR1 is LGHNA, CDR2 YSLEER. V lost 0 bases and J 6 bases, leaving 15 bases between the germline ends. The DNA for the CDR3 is TGCGCCAGCAGCCAAGAGGGCAGGGGGGGAGTCGAGCAGTACTTC. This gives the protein CASSQEGRGGVEQYF.

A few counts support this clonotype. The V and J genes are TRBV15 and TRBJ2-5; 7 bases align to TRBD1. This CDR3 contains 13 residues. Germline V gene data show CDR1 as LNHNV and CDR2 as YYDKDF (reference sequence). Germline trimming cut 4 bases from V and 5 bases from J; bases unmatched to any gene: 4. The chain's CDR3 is CATSTWDSETQYF. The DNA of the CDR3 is TGTGCCACCAGCACCTGGGACAGTGAGACCCAGTACTTC.

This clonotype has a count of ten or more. The CDR3 here is CSATGRAYEQYF. The CDR3 DNA is TGCAGTGCTACCGGACGAGCATACGAGCAGTACTTC. The rearrangement uses TRBV20-1 and TRBJ2-7; D not resolved. V was pared by 4 bases and J by 4 bases, with 11 bases between. CDR3 size: 12 residues. Germline V gives CDR1 DFQATT, CDR2 SNEGSKA (reference sequence).

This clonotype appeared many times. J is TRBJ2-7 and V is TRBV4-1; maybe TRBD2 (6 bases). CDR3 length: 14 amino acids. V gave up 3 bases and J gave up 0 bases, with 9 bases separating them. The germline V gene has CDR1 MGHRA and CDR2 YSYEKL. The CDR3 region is CASSHSGSSYEQYF. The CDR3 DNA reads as TGCGCCAGCAGCCATAGCGGAAGCTCCTACGAGCAGTACTTC.

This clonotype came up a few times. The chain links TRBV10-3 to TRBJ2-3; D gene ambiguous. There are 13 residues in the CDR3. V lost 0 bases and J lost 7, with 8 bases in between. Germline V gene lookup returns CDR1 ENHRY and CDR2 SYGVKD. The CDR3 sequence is CAISESIGNTQYF. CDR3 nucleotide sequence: TGTGCCATCAGTGAGTCGATAGGGAATACGCAGTATTTT.

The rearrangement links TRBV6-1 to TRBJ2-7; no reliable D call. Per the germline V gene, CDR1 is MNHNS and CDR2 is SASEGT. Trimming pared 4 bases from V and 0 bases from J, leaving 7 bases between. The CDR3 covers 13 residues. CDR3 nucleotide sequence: TGTGCCAGCAGTGCGGGCATCTCCTACGAGCAGTACTTC. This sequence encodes CASSAGISYEQYF.

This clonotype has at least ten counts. The CDR3 sequence: CAWSPGQSSYNEQFF. The CDR3 DNA reads as TGTGCCTGGAGTCCGGGACAGAGTTCCTACAATGAGCAGTTCTTC. The V and J genes are TRBV30 and TRBJ2-1, with 7 bases aligning to TRBD1. There are 15 residues in the CDR3. The V segment lost 2 bases and the J segment 1 base; nucleotides outside the gene matches: 5. Looked up from germline, CDR1 is GTSNPN and CDR2 is SVGIG (reference sequence).

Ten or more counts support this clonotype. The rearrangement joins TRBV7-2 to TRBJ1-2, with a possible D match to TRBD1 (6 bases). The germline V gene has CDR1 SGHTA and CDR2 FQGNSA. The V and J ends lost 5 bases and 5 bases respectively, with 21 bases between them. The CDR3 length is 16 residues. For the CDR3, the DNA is TGTGCCAGCAGCCTACAGACAGGCCTCATTAAGTATGGCTACACCTTC. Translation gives CASSLQTGLIKYGYTF.

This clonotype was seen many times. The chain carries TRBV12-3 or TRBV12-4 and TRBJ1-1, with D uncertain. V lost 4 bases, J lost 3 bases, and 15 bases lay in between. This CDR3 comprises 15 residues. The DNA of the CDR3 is TGTGCCAGCAGTTCCCCCTCCGGGAGGGACACTGAAGCTTTCTTT. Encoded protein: CASSSPSGRDTEAFF.

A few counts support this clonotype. The CDR3 is CASSFGLAGAYEQYF. The CDR3 nucleotides read TGTGCCAGCAGCTTTGGACTAGCGGGGGCCTACGAGCAGTACTTC. The gene calls are TRBV7-2 and TRBJ2-7; 13 nucleotides line up with TRBD2. The CDR3 spans 15 residues. Germline-derived CDR1 and CDR2 are SGHTA and FQGNSA. Trimming took 3 bases from V and 2 from J; bases not matched to a gene: 1.

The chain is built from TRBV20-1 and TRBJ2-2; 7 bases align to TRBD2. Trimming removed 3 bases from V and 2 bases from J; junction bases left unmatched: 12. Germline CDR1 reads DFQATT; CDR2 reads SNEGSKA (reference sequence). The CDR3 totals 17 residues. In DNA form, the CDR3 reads TGCAGTGCTAGGGAAGCGGGAAGCCCAAGAAACACCGGGGAGCTGTTTTTT. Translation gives CSAREAGSPRNTGELFF.

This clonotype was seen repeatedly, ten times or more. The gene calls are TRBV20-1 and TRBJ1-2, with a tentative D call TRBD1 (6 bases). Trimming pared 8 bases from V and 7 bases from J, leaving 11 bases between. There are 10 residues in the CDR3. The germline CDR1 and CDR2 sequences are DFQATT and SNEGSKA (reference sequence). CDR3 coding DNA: TGCAGTACAGGGATCGGTGGCTACACCTTC. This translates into CSTGIGGYTF.

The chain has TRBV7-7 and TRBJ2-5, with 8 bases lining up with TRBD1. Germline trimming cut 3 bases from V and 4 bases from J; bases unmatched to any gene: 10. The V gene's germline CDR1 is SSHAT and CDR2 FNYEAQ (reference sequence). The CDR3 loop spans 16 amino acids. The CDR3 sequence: CASSLGTGPNRETQYF. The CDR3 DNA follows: TGTGCCAGCAGCTTGGGGACAGGCCCAAATAGAGAGACCCAGTACTTC.

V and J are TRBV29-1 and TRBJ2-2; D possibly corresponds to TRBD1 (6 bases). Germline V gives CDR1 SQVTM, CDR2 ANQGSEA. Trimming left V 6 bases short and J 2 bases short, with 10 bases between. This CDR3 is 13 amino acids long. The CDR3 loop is CSVGQINTGELFF. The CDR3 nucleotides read TGCAGCGTGGGACAAATAAACACCGGGGAGCTGTTTTTT.

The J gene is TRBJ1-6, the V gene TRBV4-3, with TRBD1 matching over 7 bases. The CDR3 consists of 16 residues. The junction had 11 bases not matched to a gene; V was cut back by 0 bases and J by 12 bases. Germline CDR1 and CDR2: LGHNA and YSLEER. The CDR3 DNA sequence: TGCGCCAGCAGCCAAGATCGTAGGACAGGCGAAGGACCCCTCCACTTT. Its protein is CASSQDRRTGEGPLHF.

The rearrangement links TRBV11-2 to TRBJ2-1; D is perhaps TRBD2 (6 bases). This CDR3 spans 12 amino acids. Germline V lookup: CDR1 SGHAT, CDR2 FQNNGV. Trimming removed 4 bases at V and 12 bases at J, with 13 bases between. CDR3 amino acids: CASSSSAEGQFF. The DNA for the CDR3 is TGTGCCAGCAGCTCTTCAGCGGAGGGGCAGTTCTTC.

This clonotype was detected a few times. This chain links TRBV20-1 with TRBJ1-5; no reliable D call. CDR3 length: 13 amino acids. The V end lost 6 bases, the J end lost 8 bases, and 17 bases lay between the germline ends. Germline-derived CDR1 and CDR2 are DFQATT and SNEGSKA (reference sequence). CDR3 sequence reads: CSAESGPSKPQHF. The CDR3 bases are TGCAGTGCGGAATCCGGCCCTAGTAAGCCCCAGCATTTT.

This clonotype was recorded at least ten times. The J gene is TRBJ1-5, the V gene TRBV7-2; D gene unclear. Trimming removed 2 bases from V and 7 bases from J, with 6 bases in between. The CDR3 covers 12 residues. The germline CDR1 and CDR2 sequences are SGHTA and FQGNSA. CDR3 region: CASSLTLQPQHF. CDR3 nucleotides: TGTGCCAGCAGCTTAACACTGCAGCCCCAGCATTTT.

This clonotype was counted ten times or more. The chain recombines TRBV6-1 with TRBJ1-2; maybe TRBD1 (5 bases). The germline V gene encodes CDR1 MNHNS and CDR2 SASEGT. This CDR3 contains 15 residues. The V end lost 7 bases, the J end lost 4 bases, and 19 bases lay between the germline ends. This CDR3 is CASTLMGPGAYGYTF. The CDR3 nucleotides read TGTGCCAGCACCCTCATGGGTCCTGGGGCCTATGGCTACACCTTC.

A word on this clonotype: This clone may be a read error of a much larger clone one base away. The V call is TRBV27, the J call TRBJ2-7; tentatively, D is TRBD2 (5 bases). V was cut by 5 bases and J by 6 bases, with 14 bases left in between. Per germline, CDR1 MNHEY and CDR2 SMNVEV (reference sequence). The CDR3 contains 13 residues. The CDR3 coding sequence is TGTGCCAGCAGTCGTCGGCGGGCCTGCGAGCAGTACTTC. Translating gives CASSRRRACEQYF.

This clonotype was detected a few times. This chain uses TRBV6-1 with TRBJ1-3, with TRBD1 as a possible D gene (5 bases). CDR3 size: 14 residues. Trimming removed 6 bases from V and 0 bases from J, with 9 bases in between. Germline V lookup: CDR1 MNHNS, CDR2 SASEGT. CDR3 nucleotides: TGTGCCAGCAGCCTGGACAACTCTGGAAACACCATATATTTT. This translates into CASSLDNSGNTIYF.

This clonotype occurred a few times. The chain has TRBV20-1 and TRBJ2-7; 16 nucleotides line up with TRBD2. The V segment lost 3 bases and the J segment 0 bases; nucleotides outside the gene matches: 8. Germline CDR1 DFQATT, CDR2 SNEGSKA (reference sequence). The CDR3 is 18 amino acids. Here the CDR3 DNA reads TGCAGTGCTAGCAAATACGGGACTAGCGGGGGGGGCTCCTACGAGCAGTACTTC. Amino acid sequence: CSASKYGTSGGGSYEQYF.

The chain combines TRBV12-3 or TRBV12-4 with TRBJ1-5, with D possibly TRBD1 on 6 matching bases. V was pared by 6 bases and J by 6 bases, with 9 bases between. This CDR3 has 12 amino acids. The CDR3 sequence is CASRLDSQPQHF. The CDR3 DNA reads TGTGCCAGCAGACTGGACAGTCAGCCCCAGCATTTT.